This record concerns one T cell receptor (beta chain) sequence. Sequencing was performed with immunoSEQ multiplex PCR; in TCRdb, only in-frame clones are kept and a portion is missing. Of approximately 91,000 clones detected, 75% to 85% appear once; the ten largest clones hold approximately 25%. The data stem from a study of blood T cell repertoires in COVID-19. Background on the study: Whether acute or convalescent, the COVID-19 samples came from the United States, Italy and Spain.

The CDR3 loop spans 18 amino acids. V was pared by 5 bases and J by 0 bases, with 20 bases between. Germline CDR1 reads LNHNV; CDR2 reads YYDKDF (reference sequence). The gene calls are TRBV15 and TRBJ1-3; D is perhaps TRBD1 (5 bases). The TCR originated in a man between 65 and 85 years old with acute or convalescent COVID-19. Sequencing was performed on peripheral blood. The CDR3 bases are TGTGCCACCAGCGGATGGCGGGACGGCGGAGGCTCTGGAAACACCATATATTTT. Its translation: CATSGWRDGGGSGNTIYF.